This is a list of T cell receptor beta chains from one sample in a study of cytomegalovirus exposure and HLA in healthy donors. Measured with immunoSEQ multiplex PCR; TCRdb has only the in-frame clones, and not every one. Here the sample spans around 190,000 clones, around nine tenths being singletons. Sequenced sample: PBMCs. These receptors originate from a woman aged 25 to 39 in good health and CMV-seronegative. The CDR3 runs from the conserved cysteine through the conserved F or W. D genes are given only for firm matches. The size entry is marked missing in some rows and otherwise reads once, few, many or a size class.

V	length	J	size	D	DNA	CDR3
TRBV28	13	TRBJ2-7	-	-	TGTGCCAGCCTCCCGTGGAGGGGAATGGAGCAGTACTTC	CASLPWRGMEQYF
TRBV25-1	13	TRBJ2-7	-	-	TGTGCCAGCAGCGAGCGTGGCTCCTACGAGCAGTACTTC	CASSERGSYEQYF
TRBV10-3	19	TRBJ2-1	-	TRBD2	TGTGCCATCAGTGAGGCGGGTGGGGGAGCGTCTAGCGGTTACAATGAGCAGTTCTTC	CAISEAGGGASSGYNEQFF
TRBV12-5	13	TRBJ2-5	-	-	TGTGCTAGTGGCCTCGGACTACAAGAGACCCAGTACTTC	CASGLGLQETQYF
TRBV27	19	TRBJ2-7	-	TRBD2	TGTGCCAGCAGTTTCGGGGGGGGGCTAGCCAGGGGAGGGTCTTACGAGCAGTACTTC	CASSFGGGLARGGSYEQYF
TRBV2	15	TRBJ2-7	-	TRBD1	TGTGCCAGCAGGAAGGGGTCAGGGGGCTCCTACGAGCAGTACTTC	CASRKGSGGSYEQYF
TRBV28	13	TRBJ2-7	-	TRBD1	TGTGCCAGCGAGGGACAGCACTCCTACGAGCAGTACTTC	CASEGQHSYEQYF
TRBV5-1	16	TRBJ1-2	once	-	TGCGCCAGCAGGACCAATCCAGGGTCCCCGGCGGGAGGCTACACCTTC	CASRTNPGSPAGGYTF
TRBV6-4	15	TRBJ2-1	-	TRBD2	TGTGCCAGCAGTGGGGCAGCGGGAGCAGGCAATGAGCAGTTCTTC	CASSGAAGAGNEQFF
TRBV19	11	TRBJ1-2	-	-	TGTGCCAGTCGGGGAAACTATGGCTACACCTTC	CASRGNYGYTF
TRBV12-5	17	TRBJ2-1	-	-	TGTGCTAGTGGTTTGGTACTCCCCCCCGCTAGCTACAATGAGCAGTTCTTC	CASGLVLPPASYNEQFF
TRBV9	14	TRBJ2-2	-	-	TGTGCCAGCAGCGTAGTCCCCGACTTCGGGGAGCTGTTTTTT	CASSVVPDFGELFF
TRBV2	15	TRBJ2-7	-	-	TGTGCCAGCAGTGAAGCTCCCGTCCTTTCCTACGAGCAGTACTTC	CASSEAPVLSYEQYF